A selection of T cell receptor beta chains follows, all from one sample in a study of cytomegalovirus exposure and HLA in healthy donors. Assay: immunoSEQ multiplex PCR; the TCRdb copy retains only in-frame clones and omits some. The data contain roughly 140,000 clones, roughly 84% of them seen just once; the ten biggest clones take up about 2.6%. Specimen: PBMCs. These receptors all stem from a boy aged 2 to 10 in good health and CMV-seronegative. The CDR3 runs from the conserved cysteine through the conserved F or W. A D gene is named only where the DNA matches it firmly. Clone size, where shown, is once, few, many, or a class for clones that have expanded.

clone size	D gene	V gene	J gene	CDR3 DNA	CDR3 protein
.	.	TRBV11-3	TRBJ2-1	TGTGCCAGCAGCTTGGCGGGGTCTGAGCAGTTCTTC	CASSLAGSEQFF
.	.	TRBV11-2	TRBJ2-7	TGTGCCAGCAGCCGGACCCGCGGAGGTGGCGCCTACGAGCAGTACTTC	CASSRTRGGGAYEQYF
.	TRBD1	TRBV9	TRBJ1-2	TGTGCCAGCAGCGCGGGAAGGGGGCAGGGGTGGTTAGGCTACACCTTC	CASSAGRGQGWLGYTF
few	TRBD2	TRBV6-5	TRBJ2-5	TGTGCCAGCAGCAAGGGACTAGCGTCCCGAGAGACCCAGTACTTC	CASSKGLASRETQYF
.	.	TRBV29-1	TRBJ1-2	TGCAGCGTTGTGAACACCCCTAACTATGGCTACACCTTC	CSVVNTPNYGYTF
once	.	TRBV7-9	TRBJ1-4	TGTGCCAGCAGCTTGAATCGAGACCTCCAGGAACTGTTTTTT	CASSLNRDLQELFF
.	TRBD2	TRBV4-3	TRBJ2-6	TGCGCCAGCAGCCAATCCATTCTAGCGGGAGGGAACGTCCTGACTTTC	CASSQSILAGGNVLTF
.	.	TRBV7-3	TRBJ1-2	TGTGCCAGCAGCCCATTCCCGGGAGAAGGTGGCTACACCTTC	CASSPFPGEGGYTF
.	.	TRBV12-5	TRBJ1-1	TGTGCTAGTGGTTTGGTCGTGGGCAAGATAACTGAAGCTTTCTTT	CASGLVVGKITEAFF
.	TRBD1	TRBV7-2	TRBJ1-4	TGTGCCAGCAGCCGCGACAGGGGCTTTGAAAAACTGTTTTTT	CASSRDRGFEKLFF
.	TRBD1	TRBV6-5	TRBJ2-2	TGTGCCAGCGGACAGGGTCCGAACACCGGGGAGCTGTTTTTT	CASGQGPNTGELFF
.	TRBD2	TRBV5-4	TRBJ2-2	TGTGCCAGCAGCTTGGATCTAGCGGGATACGGGGAGCTGTTTTTT	CASSLDLAGYGELFF
.	TRBD2	TRBV27	TRBJ2-1	TGTGCCAGCAGTTTAAACGGGAGGCATGAGCAGTTCTTC	CASSLNGRHEQFF
.	TRBD1	TRBV2	TRBJ1-5	TGTGCCAGCCATACTACAGGGGAGAGGCAGCCCCAGCATTTT	CASHTTGERQPQHF
.	.	TRBV19	TRBJ1-5	TGTGCCAGTAGTATCCCTCTGGTTCCAGGGGATCAGCCCCAGCATTTT	CASSIPLVPGDQPQHF
.	.	TRBV27	TRBJ2-7	TGTGCCAGCAGTTTAGGTGGAGGCCCCTACGAGCAGTACTTC	CASSLGGGPYEQYF
.	.	TRBV9	TRBJ2-7	TGTGCCAGCAGCGGTGGAGGGGACAGCCTTCCCTACGAGCAGTACTTC	CASSGGGDSLPYEQYF
.	TRBD2	TRBV6-1	TRBJ2-1	TGTGCCAGCCGAGGACTAGCGAGAAACAATGAGCAGTTCTTC	CASRGLARNNEQFF
.	.	TRBV5-1	TRBJ2-5	TGCGCCAGCAGCGTTGGGCCCTTGGAGACCCAGTACTTC	CASSVGPLETQYF
.	TRBD2	TRBV4-2	TRBJ2-7	TGTGCCAGCAGCCAAAATCCCATGACTAGCGGTAAATCCTACGAGCAGTACTTC	CASSQNPMTSGKSYEQYF
.	TRBD1	TRBV5-1	TRBJ2-7	TGCGCCAGCAGAAGGGACAGCCGCTACGAGCAGTACTTC	CASRRDSRYEQYF
.	.	TRBV2	TRBJ2-4	TGTGCTAGCATAAGGAACCAGGGAGCCAAAAACATTCAGTACTTC	CASIRNQGAKNIQYF
.	.	TRBV11-2	TRBJ2-5	TGTGCCAGCAGCTATGGGTTTGCGGGGCTACAAGAGACCCAGTACTTC	CASSYGFAGLQETQYF
.	TRBD1	TRBV25-1	TRBJ2-1	TGTGCCAGCGGCGAAACCTCAGGGGGCCCTAATGAGCAGTTCTTC	CASGETSGGPNEQFF
.	TRBD1	TRBV6-6	TRBJ1-1	TGTGCCAGCAGTTACCGGGAGGGGGCCGGGACTGAAGCTTTCTTT	CASSYREGAGTEAFF
.	TRBD2	TRBV9	TRBJ2-3	TGTGCCAGCAGCTTGGACGGGGGGGGCACAGATACGCAGTATTTT	CASSLDGGGTDTQYF
.	TRBD1	TRBV27	TRBJ2-2	TGTGCCAGCAGACGACAGGGGGCCGGGGAGCTGTTTTTT	CASRRQGAGELFF
.	.	TRBV19	TRBJ1-5	TGTGCCAGTAGTAAACCCGGGGGGTTGCGAGGCAATCAGCCCCAGCATTTT	CASSKPGGLRGNQPQHF
.	TRBD1	TRBV2	TRBJ1-2	TGTGCCAGCACCGTACCAGAAACGGGGGGGGGACAGCGCTACACCTTC	CASTVPETGGGQRYTF
.	.	TRBV25-1	TRBJ1-2	TGTGCCAGCAGGCCGGTTAAATATGGCTACACCTTC	CASRPVKYGYTF
.	.	TRBV11-2	TRBJ2-3	TGTGCCAGCAGCTTAGGCGGGGTGTTCACAGATACGCAGTATTTT	CASSLGGVFTDTQYF
.	TRBD1	TRBV6-1	TRBJ2-5	TGTGCCAGCAGTACAGGGGGCCAAGAGACCCAGTACTTC	CASSTGGQETQYF